A single sample gave rise to the 6 T cell receptor beta chains below, sequenced in a study of control samples from healthy donors and cancer patients. Repertoires were generated with immunoSEQ multiplex PCR, while TCRdb's copy carries only in-frame clones and drops some. The table shows 90,000 to 130,000 clones, with about 80% occurring only once. The sample comprised blood. These TCRs come from a man younger than 35 in good health.

This chain links TRBV6-5 with TRBJ1-5; D is undetermined. V lost 4 bases and J 4 bases, leaving 8 bases between the germline ends. Germline CDR1 is MNHEY and CDR2 is SVGAGI. The CDR3 is 13 residues long. The CDR3 sequence: CASSLMRNQPQHF. For the CDR3, the DNA is TGTGCCAGCAGTTTAATGAGAAATCAGCCCCAGCATTTT.

V gene TRBV4-3 combines with J gene TRBJ2-4; D perhaps matches TRBD1 (6 bases). V was shortened by 0 bases and J by 8 bases, with 17 bases between the two germline ends. This CDR3 is built from 16 residues. CDR1 and CDR2 from the germline V gene are LGHNA and YSLEER. The CDR3 DNA reads TGCGCCAGCAGCCAAGATCAGGGGCAGTACCCAGACATTCAGTACTTC. This sequence encodes CASSQDQGQYPDIQYF.

This clone was seen only once. The chain joins TRBV11-2 to TRBJ1-1, with D unclear. This CDR3 has 14 amino acids. Germline lookup yields CDR1 SGHAT and CDR2 FQNNGV. Between the trimmed V and J ends, which lost 1 base and 1 base, there was a span of 7 bases. The CDR3 DNA follows: TGTGCCAGCAGCTTAGGGCGGGGGAACACTGAAGCTTTCTTT. Encoded protein: CASSLGRGNTEAFF. The whole variable domain, remainder taken from reference TRBV11-2 and TRBJ1-1, is EAGVAQSPRYKIIEKRQSVAFWCNPISGHATLYWYQQILGQGPKLLIQFQNNGVVDDSQLPKDRFSAERLKGVDSTLKIQPAKLEDSAVYLCASSLGRGNTEAFFGQGTRLTVV.

V is TRBV9 and J is TRBJ2-1; D remains unclear. Trimming shortened V by 0 bases and J by 8 bases, and 21 bases separated the two germline ends. CDR3 length: 17 amino acids. CDR1 is SGDLS and CDR2 is YYNGEE in the germline V gene. In nucleotides, the CDR3 is TGTGCCAGCAGCGTAGGCATAACGGCTAAAAAGGCCGATGAGCAGTTCTTC. It specifies CASSVGITAKKADEQFF.

The chain recombines TRBV5-6 with TRBJ2-7; D assignment may be TRBD1 or TRBD2 (5 bases each). The CDR3 length is 17 residues. Germline CDR1 is SGHDT and CDR2 is YYEEEE. V dropped 0 bases and J dropped 4 bases, with 20 bases sitting between them. CDR3 region: CASSLEGHLESGYEQYF. For the CDR3, the DNA is TGTGCCAGCAGCTTGGAAGGACACCTAGAGTCGGGATACGAGCAGTACTTC.

V usage is TRBV3-1 (or the pseudogene TRBV3-2) and J usage is TRBJ1-2; 8 positions match TRBD1. The junction had 17 bases not matched to a gene; V was cut back by 5 bases and J by 6 bases. Germline V lookup: CDR1 LGHDT, CDR2 YNNKEL (reference sequence). CDR3 size: 17 residues. CDR3 amino acids: CASSNLSRVRQGNGYTF. For the CDR3, the DNA is TGTGCCAGCAGCAACTTAAGTAGGGTCAGACAGGGGAATGGCTACACCTTC.